A single sample is the source of the 27 T cell receptor beta chains below, sequenced in a study of OX40 agonist ivuxolimab in advanced cancers. TCRdb's table, derived via immunoSEQ multiplex PCR, lists solely in-frame clones and lacks some. This sample has around 65,000 clones, with 80% to 95% found just once. This material consisted of CD4+ or CD8+ T cells sorted from blood, taken in a trial of the OX40 agonist ivuxolimab. Receptors were obtained from an adult with an advanced solid tumor such as melanoma, head and neck, liver or kidney cancer.

The chain employs TRBV7-6 and TRBJ1-4; TRBD1 might be the D (5 bases). Trimming left V 5 bases short and J 5 bases short, with 6 bases between. Germline CDR1 SGHVS, CDR2 FNYEAQ. This CDR3 has 12 amino acids. The CDR3 sequence is CASSGQNEKLFF. CDR3 nucleotide sequence: TGTGCCAGCAGCGGACAAAATGAAAAACTGTTTTTT.

The chain employs TRBV7-9 and TRBJ2-7; 10 nucleotides line up with TRBD2. With V trimmed by 4 bases and J by 4 bases, 10 bases remained unmatched. Germline CDR1 is SEHNR and CDR2 is FQNEAQ (reference sequence). This CDR3 is built from 16 residues. The DNA for the CDR3 is TGTGCCAGCAGCTCAAAGGTCGCTAGCGGGAGATACGAGCAGTACTTC. As protein: CASSSKVASGRYEQYF. Full variable domain (outside the CDR3, taken from reference TRBV7-9 and TRBJ2-7): DTGVSQNPRHKITKRGQNVTFRCDPISEHNRLYWYRQTLGQGPEFLTYFQNEAQLEKSRLLSDRFSAERPKGSFSTLEIQRTEQGDSAMYLCASSSKVASGRYEQYFGPGTRLTVT.

A few counts support this clone. This chain joins TRBV7-9 and TRBJ1-2; D is perhaps TRBD1 (5 bases). The CDR3 is 13 amino acids. Trimming removed 5 bases from V and 4 bases from J, with 11 bases in between. Looked up from germline, CDR1 is SEHNR and CDR2 is FQNEAQ (reference sequence). CDR3 in DNA: TGTGCCAGCAGCACGGGACCGATCTATGGCTACACCTTC. This gives the protein CASSTGPIYGYTF.

The chain links TRBV6-5 to TRBJ2-7, with a weak D call TRBD2 (5 bases). Germline V gene lookup returns CDR1 MNHEY and CDR2 SVGAGI. The CDR3 has 13 residues. V was shortened by 0 bases and J by 3 bases, with 6 bases between the two germline ends. Here the CDR3 reads CASSYSAGYEQYF. The CDR3 bases are TGTGCCAGCAGTTACTCTGCGGGCTACGAGCAGTACTTC.

The V gene is TRBV7-9, the J gene TRBJ2-7; D is undetermined. This CDR3 region has 12 residues. Trimming removed 4 bases at V and 3 bases at J, with 7 bases between. Germline V lookup: CDR1 SEHNR, CDR2 FQNEAQ (reference sequence). This CDR3 is CASSSDGYEQYF. DNA of the CDR3: TGTGCCAGCAGCTCGGACGGCTACGAGCAGTACTTC. The full variable domain, completed using reference TRBV7-9 and TRBJ2-7, is DTGVSQNPRHKITKRGQNVTFRCDPISEHNRLYWYRQTLGQGPEFLTYFQNEAQLEKSRLLSDRFSAERPKGSFSTLEIQRTEQGDSAMYLCASSSDGYEQYFGPGTRLTVT.

The V and J genes are TRBV7-2 and TRBJ1-1, with D unresolved. The CDR3 is 13 amino acids. Trimming took off 5 bases at V and 6 bases at J, with 13 bases between the two ends. CDR1 and CDR2 (germline): SGHTA, FQGNSA. As DNA, the CDR3 is TGTGCCAGCAGCGACGGAGGGTTTTCTGAAGCTTTCTTT. It encodes CASSDGGFSEAFF.

The CDR3 loop reads CASSLGPSNQPQHF. CDR3 DNA: TGCGCCAGCAGCCTCGGGCCTAGCAATCAGCCCCAGCATTTT. J is TRBJ1-5 and V is TRBV4-1; D unresolved. Germline V gene lookup returns CDR1 MGHRA and CDR2 YSYEKL. Trimming took 4 bases from V and 0 from J, leaving 7 bases between them. The CDR3 has 14 amino acids.

The rearrangement uses TRBV11-3 and TRBJ1-5, with a tentative D call TRBD1 (6 bases). CDR3 length: 17 amino acids. Between the trimmed V and J ends, which lost 1 base and 7 bases, there was a span of 20 bases. Germline-derived CDR1 and CDR2 are SGHNT and YENEEA. The CDR3 bases are TGTGCCAGCAGCTTAGGGCAGGGGTTAAGTGGTGAGCAGCCCCAGCATTTT. As protein: CASSLGQGLSGEQPQHF.

The V and J genes are TRBV14 and TRBJ2-7; 12 bases fit TRBD2. This CDR3 has 18 residues. Germline V gene lookup returns CDR1 SGHDN and CDR2 FVKESK. J gave up 4 bases and V 0 bases, and 10 bases lay outside the gene matches. The CDR3 protein is CASSQDPSGRAKLYEQYF. CDR3 nucleotide sequence: TGTGCCAGCAGCCAAGATCCTAGCGGGAGGGCCAAGTTGTACGAGCAGTACTTC.

V and J are TRBV7-2 and TRBJ2-2, with unresolved D. The germline gives CDR1 SGHTA, CDR2 FQGNSA. The V and J ends lost 5 bases and 4 bases respectively, with 8 bases between them. CDR3 size: 13 residues. This CDR3 reads CASSLSLTGELFF. For the CDR3, the DNA is TGTGCCAGCAGCCTCTCGCTCACCGGGGAGCTGTTTTTT.

V is TRBV6-5 and J is TRBJ2-1; no clear D. CDR3 length: 11 amino acids. CDR1 MNHEY and CDR2 SVGAGI come from the germline V gene. Trimming cost V 5 bases and J 6 bases, with 5 bases left between them. In DNA form, the CDR3 reads TGTGCCAGCAGTGTCGGCAATGAGCAGTTCTTC. Protein sequence: CASSVGNEQFF.

The gene calls are TRBV7-9 and TRBJ2-7; tentatively, D is TRBD1 (6 bases). Per the germline V gene, CDR1 is SEHNR and CDR2 is FQNEAQ (reference sequence). V was trimmed by 2 bases and J by 5 bases, leaving 19 bases between them. This CDR3 spans 16 amino acids. CDR3 in amino acids: CASSLTDRPSTNEQYF. Here the CDR3 DNA reads TGTGCCAGCAGCTTAACTGACAGGCCAAGTACCAACGAGCAGTACTTC.

CDR3 in DNA: TGTGCCAGCAGTTTAGGGACAGGGAGCACAGATACGCAGTATTTT. This encodes CASSLGTGSTDTQYF. The chain is built from TRBV28 and TRBJ2-3; 9 bases fit TRBD1. With V trimmed by 2 bases and J by 0 bases, 0 bases remained unmatched. Germline V CDR1 and CDR2: MDHEN, SYDVKM. This CDR3 has 15 amino acids.

The V and J genes are TRBV10-3 and TRBJ2-7; TRBD2 matches at 10 bases. With V trimmed by 2 bases and J by 9 bases, 7 bases remained unmatched. Germline values: CDR1 ENHRY, CDR2 SYGVKD. This CDR3 region has 14 residues. The CDR3 nucleotides are TGTGCCATCAGTGAGACTAGCGGGGCGGGGACGCAGTACTTC. Translation gives CAISETSGAGTQYF.

V gene TRBV7-8 combines with J gene TRBJ2-7, with 12 nucleotides matching TRBD2. Germline-derived CDR1 and CDR2 are SGHVS and FQNEAQ. The junction had 6 bases not matched to a gene; V was cut back by 4 bases and J by 2 bases. CDR3 size: 16 residues. CDR3 amino acids: CASSSGLAGMTYEQYF. CDR3 bases: TGTGCCAGCAGCTCAGGACTAGCGGGAATGACCTACGAGCAGTACTTC.

The J gene is TRBJ2-7, the V gene TRBV9; the D gene is possibly TRBD1 (6 bases). Germline-derived CDR1 and CDR2 are SGDLS and YYNGEE. The CDR3 is 14 residues long. Trimming pared 1 base from V and 1 base from J, leaving 9 bases between. The CDR3 DNA reads TGTGCCAGCAGCGTAACAGGGTCATCCTACGAGCAGTACTTC. It is translated as CASSVTGSSYEQYF.

This chain uses TRBV5-5 with TRBJ2-7; 9 bases are shared with TRBD2. After removal of 0 bases from V and 6 bases from J, the junction contained 4 bases not matched to a gene. This CDR3 comprises 14 residues. The germline V gene has CDR1 SGHKS and CDR2 YYEKEE (reference sequence). This chain's CDR3 is CASSLAAGGSEQYF. The CDR3 nucleotides read TGTGCCAGCAGCTTGGCAGCGGGAGGATCCGAGCAGTACTTC. The full variable domain, completed using reference TRBV5-5 and TRBJ2-7, is DAGVTQSPTHLIKTRGQQVTLRCSPISGHKSVSWYQQVLGQGPQFIFQYYEKEERGRGNFPDRFSARQFPNYSSELNVNALLLGDSALYLCASSLAAGGSEQYFGPGTRLTVT.

V gene TRBV11-2 combines with J gene TRBJ1-1; D remains unclear. V shed 2 bases and J shed 1 base, with 8 bases lying between them. The CDR3 contains 14 residues. Germline V CDR1 and CDR2: SGHAT, FQNNGV. The CDR3 DNA reads TGTGCCAGCAGCTTAATCCCCACGAACACTGAAGCTTTCTTT. Encoded protein: CASSLIPTNTEAFF.

The chain joins TRBV27 to TRBJ2-7; D ambiguous. The germline CDR1 and CDR2 sequences are MNHEY and SMNVEV (reference sequence). The CDR3 consists of 12 residues. Deletions cut 8 bases from V and 0 bases from J, with 8 bases between. CDR3 nucleotides: TGTGCCAGCGGCTTTAGCTCCTACGAGCAGTACTTC. Encoded protein: CASGFSSYEQYF.

CDR3 sequence (DNA): TGTGCCAGCGGACAGAGGAACACTGAAGCTTTCTTT. Protein sequence: CASGQRNTEAFF. The chain couples TRBV27 to TRBJ1-1, with D possibly TRBD1 on 6 matching bases. The germline V gene has CDR1 MNHEY and CDR2 SMNVEV (reference sequence). The CDR3 totals 12 residues. V was shortened by 8 bases and J by 1 base, with 8 bases between the two germline ends.

The V and J genes are TRBV19 and TRBJ2-3; D is ambiguous. The CDR3 is 13 residues long. The germline CDR1 and CDR2 sequences are LNHDA and SQIVND (reference sequence). Trimming took off 3 bases at V and 2 bases at J, with 6 bases between the two ends. DNA for the CDR3: TGTGCCAGTAGTATGGCTACCACAGATACGCAGTATTTT. It specifies CASSMATTDTQYF. Complete variable domain (other parts from reference TRBV19 and TRBJ2-3): DGGITQSPKYLFRKEGQNVTLSCEQNLNHDAMYWYRQDPGQGLRLIYYSQIVNDFQKGDIAEGYSVSREKKESFPLTVTSAQKNPTAFYLCASSMATTDTQYFGPGTRLTVL.

The V call is TRBV7-3, the J call TRBJ2-7; weak D call: TRBD1 (5 bases). Germline-derived CDR1 and CDR2 are SGHTA and FQGTGA. V lost 0 bases, J lost 5 bases, and 14 bases lay in between. The CDR3 has 15 residues. The CDR3 reads CASSLTGGHEDEQYF. The DNA of the CDR3 is TGTGCCAGCAGCTTAACAGGCGGACATGAGGACGAGCAGTACTTC.

The chain carries TRBV13 and TRBJ2-1, with 12 bases that match TRBD2. CDR3 length equals 15 residues. V lost 4 bases, J lost 5 bases, and 3 bases stayed unmatched. The germline V gene encodes CDR1 PRHDT and CDR2 FYEKMQ (reference sequence). CDR3 coding DNA: TGTGCCAGCAGCTCCGGACTAGCGGGACACAATGAGCAGTTCTTC. This sequence encodes CASSSGLAGHNEQFF.

The rearrangement links TRBV11-2 to TRBJ1-1; D is possibly TRBD1 (6 bases). The CDR3 has 15 residues. CDR1 and CDR2 (germline): SGHAT, FQNNGV. V lost 2 bases and J 4 bases, leaving 14 bases between the germline ends. The CDR3 loop is CASSLFDRGSTEAFF. CDR3 nucleotides: TGTGCCAGCAGCTTATTTGATAGGGGGAGCACTGAAGCTTTCTTT.

Written as DNA, the CDR3 is TGCAGCGTTGAAGACTGGACATTGAACACTGAAGCTTTCTTT. The encoded protein is CSVEDWTLNTEAFF. V usage is TRBV29-1 and J usage is TRBJ1-1, with D possibly matching TRBD1 (5 bases). Germline V lookup: CDR1 SQVTM, CDR2 ANQGSEA. The CDR3 runs 14 residues. V lost 0 bases to trimming and J lost 0 bases, with 8 bases between them.

This chain joins TRBV7-9 and TRBJ1-2, with D possibly TRBD1 on 6 matching bases. V dropped 7 bases and J dropped 2 bases, with 17 bases sitting between them. Germline CDR1 and CDR2: SEHNR and FQNEAQ (reference sequence). CDR3 length: 15 amino acids. CDR3 DNA sequence: TGTGCCAGCAAGAGGGCGACAGGTCCGAACTATGGCTACACCTTC. Translated: CASKRATGPNYGYTF.

This rearrangement joins TRBV27 to TRBJ1-1, with D unclear. Trimming pared 3 bases from V and 6 bases from J, leaving 8 bases between. CDR3 length equals 12 residues. Germline V gene sequence: CDR1 MNHEY, CDR2 SMNVEV (reference sequence). CDR3 protein: CASSFIGSEAFF. CDR3 DNA sequence: TGTGCCAGCAGTTTTATAGGGTCTGAAGCTTTCTTT.